This passage covers 18 T cell receptor beta chains from one sample sequenced in a study of cytomegalovirus exposure and HLA in healthy donors. Amplification used 60 Vbeta primers and 13 Jbeta primers. This table comes from immunoSEQ multiplex PCR, and its TCRdb copy is limited to in-frame clones, with some not included. This sample has 150,000 to 200,000 clones, with about 85% found just once. Sequenced input: PBMCs. These receptors originate from a male donor in good health and CMV-seropositive.

This chain links TRBV29-1 with TRBJ1-1, with TRBD1 matching over 8 bases. V lost 6 bases to trimming and J lost 6 bases; unmatched junction nucleotides: 6. In germline, CDR1 is SQVTM, CDR2 ANQGSEA. The CDR3 loop spans 12 amino acids. The CDR3 protein is CSVRTGFPEAFF. Here the CDR3 DNA reads TGCAGCGTGAGGACAGGGTTCCCTGAAGCTTTCTTT.

V gene TRBV28 combines with J gene TRBJ2-7, with D maybe TRBD2 (5 bases). The germline gives CDR1 MDHEN, CDR2 SYDVKM. Trimming removed 5 bases from V and 2 bases from J, with 16 bases in between. The length of the CDR3 is 15 residues. In DNA form, the CDR3 reads TGTGCCAGCAGTGTGAGTCGGACTGGAACCTACGAGCAGTACTTC. This translates into CASSVSRTGTYEQYF.

V and J are TRBV6-1 and TRBJ2-7; tentative D call: TRBD2 (6 bases). The germline CDR1 and CDR2 sequences are MNHNS and SASEGT. V shed 1 base and J shed 2 bases, with 12 bases lying between them. The CDR3 has 15 amino acids. The CDR3 DNA follows: TGTGCCAGCAGTGAAGGGGGACTTGCCCCCTACGAGCAGTACTTC. Translation: CASSEGGLAPYEQYF.

The chain recombines TRBV27 with TRBJ2-1; 7 nucleotides match TRBD2. J was trimmed by 0 bases and V by 7 bases; bases with no gene match: 15. The CDR3 has 18 residues. CDR1 and CDR2 (germline): MNHEY, SMNVEV (reference sequence). The DNA for the CDR3 is TGTGCCAGCACCCAGGTTAGGCTAGCGGATCGCTCCTACAATGAGCAGTTCTTC. It is translated as CASTQVRLADRSYNEQFF.

The chain has TRBV5-4 and TRBJ2-5; possibly TRBD2 for D (5 bases). Gene TRBJ2-7 matches the end of the DNA better, so the J call may be wrong. Germline CDR1 reads SGHNT; CDR2 reads YYREEE (reference sequence). This CDR3 is built from 18 residues. CDR3 residues: CASTPRAELPPHSYEQYF. CDR3 sequence (DNA): TGTGCCAGCACCCCGCGAGCGGAATTGCCTCCTCACTCCTACGAGCAGTACTTC.

This clone appeared once. The chain employs TRBV7-9 and TRBJ2-3; D possibly corresponds to TRBD2 (5 bases). V gave up 8 bases and J gave up 1 base, with 10 bases separating them. The CDR3 is made up of 13 amino acids. Per germline, CDR1 SEHNR and CDR2 FQNEAQ (reference sequence). The CDR3 region has the DNA TGTGCCAGCGGAGAGGGAGGCACAGATACGCAGTATTTT. Translation gives CASGEGGTDTQYF.

The chain links TRBV11-3 to TRBJ2-7, with 8 nucleotides matching TRBD2. The CDR3 runs to 14 residues. Per germline, CDR1 SGHNT and CDR2 YENEEA. V lost 8 bases, J lost 2 bases, and 8 bases stayed unmatched. CDR3 amino acids: CASGSRGGPYEQYF. The CDR3 DNA is TGTGCCAGCGGAAGCCGGGGGGGCCCCTACGAGCAGTACTTC.

There are a few counts of this clone. The CDR3 reads CASSSRDGGSLAKNIQYF. CDR3 DNA: TGTGCCAGCAGCTCCCGGGACGGGGGATCACTAGCCAAAAACATTCAGTACTTC. The rearrangement uses TRBV5-4 and TRBJ2-4; possible D gene TRBD2, 6 bases. The CDR3 length is 18 residues. CDR1 SGHNT and CDR2 YYREEE come from the germline V gene (reference sequence). Trimming removed 3 bases from V and 0 bases from J, with 19 bases in between.

A few counts support this clone. The V gene is TRBV7-8, the J gene TRBJ1-1, with D hard to call. V was clipped by 5 bases and J by 7 bases, with 20 bases between them. The CDR3 has 15 amino acids. Germline V gene sequence: CDR1 SGHVS, CDR2 FQNEAQ. CDR3 sequence: CASSRSLVAESEAFF. For the CDR3, the DNA is TGTGCCAGCAGCCGATCCCTAGTGGCGGAGAGTGAAGCTTTCTTT.

This chain uses TRBV25-1 with TRBJ2-7; TRBD1 matches 7 bases. The CDR3 spans 14 residues. J lost 0 bases, V lost 5 bases, and 4 bases had no gene match. Germline V CDR1 and CDR2: MGHDK, SYGVNS. The CDR3 loop is CASSITGVSYEQYF. CDR3 DNA: TGTGCCAGCAGTATAACAGGGGTCTCCTACGAGCAGTACTTC.

The V gene is TRBV18, the J gene TRBJ1-4; perhaps TRBD1 as D (6 bases). Germline CDR1 KGHSH, CDR2 LQKENI. The CDR3 is 15 amino acids. V gave up 4 bases and J gave up 5 bases, with 14 bases separating them. The CDR3 DNA sequence: TGTGCCAGCTCACAACAGGGAAAAGTAAATGAAAAACTGTTTTTT. As protein: CASSQQGKVNEKLFF.

The J gene is TRBJ1-6, the V gene TRBV6-5; D is unclear. CDR3 length equals 13 residues. Deletions cut 6 bases from V and 8 bases from J, with 11 bases between. The germline V gene encodes CDR1 MNHEY and CDR2 SVGAGI. Here the CDR3 DNA reads TGTGCCAGCAGCGCGGGTCTCGATTCACCCCTCCACTTT. This gives the protein CASSAGLDSPLHF.

The V call is TRBV11-3, the J call TRBJ2-2, with TRBD2 matching 9 bases. Germline CDR1 and CDR2: SGHNT and YENEEA. The CDR3 is made up of 14 amino acids. Trimming removed 5 bases from V and 6 bases from J; junction bases left unmatched: 4. The chain's CDR3 is CASSAGLAPGELFF. The CDR3 DNA sequence: TGTGCCAGCAGCGCGGGACTAGCTCCCGGGGAGCTGTTTTTT.

The table lists this clone with a few counts. This chain links TRBV6-5 with TRBJ1-3; no reliable D call. This CDR3 has 14 residues. V was clipped by 7 bases and J by 0 bases, with 10 bases between them. Germline-derived CDR1 and CDR2 are MNHEY and SVGAGI. CDR3 sequence reads: CASNDRSSGNTIYF. The CDR3 nucleotides read TGTGCCAGCAACGACCGGAGCTCTGGAAACACCATATATTTT.

The chain links TRBV2 to TRBJ2-7; TRBD1 might be the D (6 bases). V was pared by 2 bases and J by 2 bases, with 10 bases between. Germline values: CDR1 SNHLY, CDR2 FYNNEI. The CDR3 runs to 14 residues. The DNA for the CDR3 is TGTGCCAGCAGTGAATCGCGGACAGCCTACGAGCAGTACTTC. Protein product: CASSESRTAYEQYF.

The chain joins TRBV11-2 to TRBJ1-5; unclear D gene. The length of the CDR3 is 14 residues. Deletions cut 0 bases from V and 6 bases from J, with 9 bases between. The V gene's germline CDR1 is SGHAT and CDR2 FQNNGV. DNA for the CDR3: TGTGCCAGCAGCTTAGACGGGGAACTTCAGCCCCAGCATTTT. This encodes CASSLDGELQPQHF.

This clone was observed a few times. CDR3 DNA sequence: TGTGCCAGCAGCCGCACAGGGGCAGGCTACACCTTC. Amino acid sequence: CASSRTGAGYTF. The chain has TRBV7-9 and TRBJ1-2; 7 bases line up with TRBD1. The germline gives CDR1 SEHNR, CDR2 FQNEAQ (reference sequence). The CDR3 is 12 amino acids. The V segment lost 5 bases and the J segment 8 bases; nucleotides outside the gene matches: 5.

The chain is built from TRBV5-4 and TRBJ1-5; 10 positions agree with TRBD1. CDR1 and CDR2 from the germline V gene are SGHNT and YYREEE (reference sequence). With 7 bases clipped from V and 2 bases from J, the junction kept 12 bases outside the gene matches. The CDR3 runs to 17 residues. CDR3 region: CASLPGQGFLGNQPQHF. CDR3 coding DNA: TGTGCCAGCCTTCCGGGACAGGGGTTTTTGGGCAATCAGCCCCAGCATTTT.